The 13 T cell receptor beta chains given below trace back to one sample, sequenced in a study of CD8+ T cells in alopecia areata. Investigators isolated RNA and reverse transcribed it into cDNA to act as the sequencing template. Profiling relied on immunoSEQ multiplex PCR, and the TCRdb table lists in-frame clones only, not all of them. Among 150,000 to 250,000 clones listed, about 60% were seen once. Treatment specified: oral pan-JAK inhibitor, 5-10 mg twice daily. The sequences come from CD4+ T cells sorted from blood, collected at week 4, from a patient treated with tofacitinib. These receptors came from a human donor with alopecia areata.

This clone was counted only a few times. The V and J genes are TRBV29-1 and TRBJ2-7; no definite D call. CDR1 and CDR2 from the germline V gene are SQVTM and ANQGSEA. The CDR3 has 13 residues. V shed 4 bases and J shed 3 bases, with 13 bases lying between them. The CDR3 reads CSVAGDRYYEQYF. The CDR3 DNA reads as TGCAGCGTTGCCGGAGACCGTTACTACGAGCAGTACTTC.

This chain links TRBV19 with TRBJ1-2; 7 bases line up with TRBD1. The J segment lost 3 bases and the V segment lost 6 bases, leaving 13 bases of the junction unmatched. The CDR3 runs 16 residues. The germline V gene encodes CDR1 LNHDA and CDR2 SQIVND (reference sequence). CDR3 loop: CASRTKTGWYYYGYTF. The CDR3 DNA sequence: TGTGCCAGTAGGACCAAGACAGGGTGGTACTACTATGGCTACACCTTC. The full variable domain, completed using reference TRBV19 and TRBJ1-2, is DGGITQSPKYLFRKEGQNVTLSCEQNLNHDAMYWYRQDPGQGLRLIYYSQIVNDFQKGDIAEGYSVSREKKESFPLTVTSAQKNPTAFYLCASRTKTGWYYYGYTFGSGTRLTVV.

This sequence joins TRBV30 and TRBJ1-2, with D perhaps matching TRBD1 (6 bases). The ends were cut back, 0 bases at V and 4 bases at J, with 9 bases in the middle. The CDR3 is made up of 13 amino acids. Germline V gives CDR1 GTSNPN, CDR2 SVGIG (reference sequence). The CDR3 region is CAWSVHRAYGYTF. The CDR3 bases are TGTGCCTGGAGTGTCCACAGGGCCTATGGCTACACCTTC. The whole variable domain, remainder taken from reference TRBV30 and TRBJ1-2, is SQTIHQWPATLVQPVGSPLSLECTVEGTSNPNLYWYRQAAGRGLQLLFYSVGIGQISSEVPQNLSASRPQDRQFILSSKKLLLSDSGFYLCAWSVHRAYGYTFGSGTRLTVV.

The chain carries TRBV4-1 and TRBJ2-1, with 8 nucleotides matching TRBD1. Germline V gene lookup returns CDR1 MGHRA and CDR2 YSYEKL. The CDR3 consists of 17 residues. V lost 2 bases to trimming and J lost 5 bases; unmatched junction nucleotides: 11. The CDR3 bases are TGCGCCAGCAGCCAATCCCCCGGGACAGGTGAGGACAATGAGCAGTTCTTC. Translating it yields CASSQSPGTGEDNEQFF.

The rearrangement links TRBV20-1 to TRBJ1-1; D remains unclear. CDR3 size: 11 residues. Trimming shortened V by 3 bases and J by 3 bases, and 5 bases separated the two germline ends. Germline V gene data show CDR1 as DFQATT and CDR2 as SNEGSKA (reference sequence). In nucleotides, the CDR3 is TGCAGTGCTAGTAGCCACACTGAAGCTTTCTTT. This gives the protein CSASSHTEAFF.

This rearrangement joins TRBV30 to TRBJ2-3, with D hard to call. This CDR3 is 14 amino acids long. Deletions cut 2 bases from V and 1 base from J, with 10 bases between. Per germline, CDR1 GTSNPN and CDR2 SVGIG (reference sequence). The CDR3 DNA reads TGTGCCTGGAGTTGGGCACTTCGCACAGATACGCAGTATTTT. Protein: CAWSWALRTDTQYF.

CDR3 sequence: CASSLGQYGYTF. In DNA form, the CDR3 reads TGTGCCAGCAGCTTGGGGCAGTATGGCTACACCTTC. This chain connects TRBV7-9 to TRBJ1-2; tentative D call: TRBD1 (5 bases). The V and J ends lost 3 bases and 5 bases respectively, with 7 bases between them. The CDR3 is 12 residues long. Per the germline V gene, CDR1 is SEHNR and CDR2 is FQNEAQ (reference sequence).

This chain joins TRBV6-1 and TRBJ2-2; tentatively, D is TRBD1 (6 bases). Between the trimmed V and J ends, which lost 2 bases and 0 bases, there was a span of 10 bases. This CDR3 is 16 amino acids long. From germline, CDR1 is MNHNS and CDR2 SASEGT. The CDR3 DNA is TGTGCCAGCAGTGAACGGGCAGGGGCGAACACCGGGGAGCTGTTTTTT. It codes for CASSERAGANTGELFF.

This clone was counted a few times. The chain joins TRBV29-1 to TRBJ1-1; D may be TRBD1 (6 bases). CDR1 is SQVTM, CDR2 ANQGSEA, per germline. V was cut by 7 bases and J by 3 bases, with 15 bases left in between. This CDR3 spans 13 amino acids. The CDR3 bases are TGCAGCGCCACTGGGGGGCCTTACACTGAAGCTTTCTTT. Protein: CSATGGPYTEAFF.

The CDR3 reads CASSLAAIIGYGYTF. The CDR3 nucleotides are TGTGCCAGCTCCTTGGCAGCCATCATTGGCTATGGCTACACCTTC. The chain is built from TRBV19 and TRBJ1-2; D is unresolved. The CDR3 spans 15 residues. The germline gives CDR1 LNHDA, CDR2 SQIVND (reference sequence). V dropped 9 bases and J dropped 4 bases, with 21 bases sitting between them.

This clone was counted a single time. Within the sample, other DNA sequences also encode this same CDR3. The V call is TRBV29-1, the J call TRBJ1-2; no clear D. Germline V CDR1 and CDR2: SQVTM, ANQGSEA. The CDR3 has 13 amino acids. The V and J ends lost 4 bases and 3 bases respectively, with 12 bases between them. As DNA, the CDR3 is TGCAGCGTTGGGTCCCCAGGTGACTATGGCTACACCTTC. Amino acids: CSVGSPGDYGYTF.

The rearrangement uses TRBV4-2 and TRBJ1-1; D is ambiguous. Trimming left V 8 bases short and J 5 bases short, with 12 bases between. The CDR3 sequence is 12 residues long. Per germline, CDR1 LGHNA and CDR2 YNFKEQ. CDR3 region: CASRPEGTEAFF. CDR3 nucleotide sequence: TGTGCCAGCCGTCCAGAAGGGACTGAAGCTTTCTTT.

As regards this clone: This sample also contains other DNA sequences that code for the same CDR3. V and J are TRBV29-1 and TRBJ2-2; D not certain. V dropped 6 bases and J dropped 1 base, with 6 bases sitting between them. Germline assignment: CDR1 SQVTM and CDR2 ANQGSEA. The CDR3 loop spans 12 amino acids. The CDR3 here is CSVGQNTGELFF. The DNA for the CDR3 is TGCAGCGTGGGCCAGAACACCGGGGAGCTGTTTTTT.